Listed below are T cell receptor beta chains from one sample, sequenced in a study of response to subunit inactivated influenza vaccine. TCRdb itself ran the RT-PCR reads through MiXCR, one entry per CDR3 protein. The table shows roughly 550,000 distinct CDR3 sequences, with under 25% occurring only once. Separately, the same data were catalogued under a study of T cells expressing NK-cell markers.

Sequencing used CD4+ T cells sorted from PBMCs, obtained 11 to 12 days after vaccination. Receptors were obtained from a man aged 45-65 years who received an inactivated influenza vaccine. Both conserved end residues are part of each CDR3. The order of the fields is J gene, V gene, CDR3 protein.

j_gene: TRBJ2-6
v_gene: TRBV27
CDR3aa: CASTGGANVLTF

j_gene: TRBJ2-1
v_gene: TRBV20-1
CDR3aa: CSAKGTGINEQFF

j_gene: TRBJ2-7
v_gene: TRBV10-3
CDR3aa: CAIRTSGSYEQYF

j_gene: TRBJ1-3
v_gene: TRBV7-2
CDR3aa: CASSLEQGRTIYF

j_gene: TRBJ2-2
v_gene: TRBV7-2
CDR3aa: CASSLTVGSPGELFF

j_gene: TRBJ2-5
v_gene: TRBV12-2
CDR3aa: CASRLDGLVEGTQYF

j_gene: TRBJ2-5
v_gene: TRBV20-1
CDR3aa: CSAQLAGGPETQYF

j_gene: TRBJ2-2
v_gene: TRBV24-1
CDR3aa: CATSDFRRGSGELFF

j_gene: TRBJ2-2
v_gene: TRBV29-1
CDR3aa: CSVAYSGELFF

j_gene: TRBJ2-7
v_gene: TRBV6-2/TRBV6-3
CDR3aa: CASSYAGGGYEQYF

j_gene: TRBJ2-2
v_gene: TRBV28
CDR3aa: CASKSWREVNTGELFF

j_gene: TRBJ2-1
v_gene: TRBV19
CDR3aa: CASTSAGRGEQFF

j_gene: TRBJ2-3
v_gene: TRBV4-3
CDR3aa: CASSPQGATHDTQYF

j_gene: TRBJ2-3
v_gene: TRBV27
CDR3aa: CASGLAGLSTDTQYF

j_gene: TRBJ2-5
v_gene: TRBV3-1
CDR3aa: CASSLSGTSGGETQYF

j_gene: TRBJ2-7
v_gene: TRBV6-1
CDR3aa: CASSRQGPAFEQYF

j_gene: TRBJ2-1
v_gene: TRBV7-2
CDR3aa: CASSQSSGRAGEQFF

j_gene: TRBJ2-1
v_gene: TRBV12-3/TRBV12-4
CDR3aa: CASSGDRGKQFF

j_gene: TRBJ2-5
v_gene: TRBV9
CDR3aa: CASSPPRASGEETQYF

j_gene: TRBJ2-1
v_gene: TRBV20-1
CDR3aa: CSARNPSGQLNEQFF

j_gene: TRBJ2-1
v_gene: TRBV29-1
CDR3aa: CSAYQQGIRGNEQFF

j_gene: TRBJ2-1
v_gene: TRBV11-2
CDR3aa: CASSLDLAGSGKRNEQFF

j_gene: TRBJ1-2
v_gene: TRBV20-1
CDR3aa: CSARVTGKLSDGYTF

j_gene: TRBJ2-7
v_gene: TRBV7-9
CDR3aa: CASSLQGGEYF

j_gene: TRBJ1-5
v_gene: TRBV15
CDR3aa: CATSRELGQPQHF

j_gene: TRBJ1-2
v_gene: TRBV10-3
CDR3aa: CAIRKEGNNYGYTF

j_gene: TRBJ2-7
v_gene: TRBV6-2/TRBV6-3
CDR3aa: CASSYLHSYEQYF

j_gene: TRBJ2-1
v_gene: TRBV12-3/TRBV12-4
CDR3aa: CASSPSLATQFF

j_gene: TRBJ2-3
v_gene: TRBV4-2
CDR3aa: CASSQTSGGATDTQYF

j_gene: TRBJ2-7
v_gene: TRBV20-1
CDR3aa: CSARGLLDEQYF

j_gene: TRBJ2-1
v_gene: TRBV29-1
CDR3aa: CSVAGRVSYNEQFF

j_gene: TRBJ2-7
v_gene: TRBV5-1
CDR3aa: CASSLAGGHSYEQYF

j_gene: TRBJ2-7
v_gene: TRBV5-6
CDR3aa: CASSTGTAGSEQYF

j_gene: TRBJ1-4
v_gene: TRBV5-1
CDR3aa: CASRVQGNGEKLFF

j_gene: TRBJ2-5
v_gene: TRBV5-1
CDR3aa: CASSSNPGDSETQYF

j_gene: TRBJ2-1
v_gene: TRBV4-1
CDR3aa: CASSLLGTVFNEQFF

j_gene: TRBJ2-1
v_gene: TRBV12-3/TRBV12-4
CDR3aa: CASSLAPGQGLYNEQFF

j_gene: TRBJ2-7
v_gene: TRBV7-2
CDR3aa: CASSLLGLAGGEQYF

j_gene: TRBJ1-2
v_gene: TRBV4-3
CDR3aa: CASSQDSQIYGYTF

j_gene: TRBJ1-6
v_gene: TRBV11-2
CDR3aa: CASSTSGARAPLHF

j_gene: TRBJ2-3
v_gene: TRBV7-2
CDR3aa: CASSLASGIADTQYF

j_gene: TRBJ2-2
v_gene: TRBV14
CDR3aa: CASSRGDFAGELFF

j_gene: TRBJ2-4
v_gene: TRBV7-2
CDR3aa: CASSSSGRVAKNIQYF

j_gene: TRBJ2-6
v_gene: TRBV12-3/TRBV12-4
CDR3aa: CASRRNRAGANVLTF

j_gene: TRBJ2-2
v_gene: TRBV7-2
CDR3aa: CASSLGGGMNTGELFF

j_gene: TRBJ1-1
v_gene: TRBV30
CDR3aa: CAWTQVKNTEAFF

j_gene: TRBJ1-5
v_gene: TRBV20-1
CDR3aa: CSASQISNQPQHF

j_gene: TRBJ2-2
v_gene: TRBV2
CDR3aa: CASSRTGTGAAGELFF

j_gene: TRBJ1-4
v_gene: TRBV20-1
CDR3aa: CSARGFRGQEDEKLFF

j_gene: TRBJ1-1
v_gene: TRBV19
CDR3aa: CASSIGRTGWGAEAFF

j_gene: TRBJ2-1
v_gene: TRBV20-1
CDR3aa: CSARELAIGEQFF

j_gene: TRBJ1-1
v_gene: TRBV7-2
CDR3aa: CASSGTGGFTEAFF